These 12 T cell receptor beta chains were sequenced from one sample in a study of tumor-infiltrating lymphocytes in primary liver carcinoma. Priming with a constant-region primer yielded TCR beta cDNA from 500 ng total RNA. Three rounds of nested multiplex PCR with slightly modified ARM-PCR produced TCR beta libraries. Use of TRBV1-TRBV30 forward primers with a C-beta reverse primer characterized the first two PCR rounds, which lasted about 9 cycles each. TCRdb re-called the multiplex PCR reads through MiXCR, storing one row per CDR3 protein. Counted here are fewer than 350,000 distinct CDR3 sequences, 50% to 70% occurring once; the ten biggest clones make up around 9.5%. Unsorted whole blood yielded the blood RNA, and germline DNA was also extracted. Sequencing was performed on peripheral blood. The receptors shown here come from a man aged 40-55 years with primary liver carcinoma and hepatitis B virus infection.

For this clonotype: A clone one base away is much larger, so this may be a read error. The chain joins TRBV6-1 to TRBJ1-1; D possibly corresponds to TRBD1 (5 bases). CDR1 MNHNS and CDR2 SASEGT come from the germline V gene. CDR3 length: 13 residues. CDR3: CASRTEQNTEVFF. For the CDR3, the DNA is TGTGCCAGCAGGACAGAGCAGAACACTGAAGTTTTCTTT.

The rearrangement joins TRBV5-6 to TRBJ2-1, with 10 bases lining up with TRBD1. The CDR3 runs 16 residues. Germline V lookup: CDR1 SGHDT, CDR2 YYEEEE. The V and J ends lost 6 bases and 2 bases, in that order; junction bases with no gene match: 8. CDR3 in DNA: TGTGCCAGCACCCCGGGGGACAGGGGACCCTACAATGAGCAGTTCTTC. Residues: CASTPGDRGPYNEQFF.

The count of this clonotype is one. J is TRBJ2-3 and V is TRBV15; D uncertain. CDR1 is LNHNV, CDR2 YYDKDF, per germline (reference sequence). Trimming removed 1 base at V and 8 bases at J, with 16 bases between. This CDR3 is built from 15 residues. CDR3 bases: TGTGCCACCAGCAGAGGCCATGAGCCTGGTCTTACGCAGTATTTT. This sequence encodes CATSRGHEPGLTQYF.

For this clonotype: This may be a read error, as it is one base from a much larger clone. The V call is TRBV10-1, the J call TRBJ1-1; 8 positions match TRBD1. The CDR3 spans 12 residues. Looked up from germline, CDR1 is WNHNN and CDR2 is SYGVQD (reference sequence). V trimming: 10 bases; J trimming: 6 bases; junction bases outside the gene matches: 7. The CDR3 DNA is TGCGCCATCCGGGGACAGGAGGCTGAAGCTTTCTTT. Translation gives CAIRGQEAEAFF.

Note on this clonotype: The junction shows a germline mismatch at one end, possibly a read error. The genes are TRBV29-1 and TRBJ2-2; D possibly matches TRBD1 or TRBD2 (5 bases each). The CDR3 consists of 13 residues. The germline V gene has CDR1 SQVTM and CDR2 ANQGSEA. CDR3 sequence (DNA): TGCAGCGTTGGAAGGGACGCCGCAGCTGAGCTATCTTTT. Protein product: CSVGRDAAAELSF.

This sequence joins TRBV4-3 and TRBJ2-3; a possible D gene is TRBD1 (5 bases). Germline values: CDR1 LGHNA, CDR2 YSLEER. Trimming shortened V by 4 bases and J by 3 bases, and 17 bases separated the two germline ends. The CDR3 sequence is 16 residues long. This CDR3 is CASSPSGARDTDTQYF. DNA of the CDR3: TGCGCCAGCAGCCCGTCTGGGGCCAGGGATACAGATACGCAGTATTTT.

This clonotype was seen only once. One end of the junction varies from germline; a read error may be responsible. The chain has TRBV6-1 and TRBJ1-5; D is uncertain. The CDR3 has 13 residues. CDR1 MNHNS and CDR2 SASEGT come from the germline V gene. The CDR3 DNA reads TGTGCCAGCAGTGAAGGCAGGACTCAGCGCCAGCATTTT. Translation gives CASSEGRTQRQHF.

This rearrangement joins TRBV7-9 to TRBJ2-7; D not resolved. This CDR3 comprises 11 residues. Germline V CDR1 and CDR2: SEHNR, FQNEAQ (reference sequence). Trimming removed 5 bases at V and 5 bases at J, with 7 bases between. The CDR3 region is CASSPLHEQYF. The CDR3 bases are TGTGCCAGCAGCCCTCTGCACGAGCAGTACTTC.

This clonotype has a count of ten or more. In nucleotides, the CDR3 is TGCAGCGTTTTAACCGCTCCTCTTGGGACTAGGAGCAATGAGCAGTTCTTC. It yields the protein CSVLTAPLGTRSNEQFF. The V gene is TRBV29-1, the J gene TRBJ2-1, with TRBD2 matching over 8 bases. The germline V gene encodes CDR1 SQVTM and CDR2 ANQGSEA. There are 17 residues in the CDR3. V shed 5 bases and J 6 bases; nucleotides not matched to a gene: 18.

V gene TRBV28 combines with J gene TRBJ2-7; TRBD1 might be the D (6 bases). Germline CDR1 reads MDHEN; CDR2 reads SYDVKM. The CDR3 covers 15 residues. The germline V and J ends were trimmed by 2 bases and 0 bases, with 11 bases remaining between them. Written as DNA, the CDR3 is TGTGCCAGCAGTTTAATCTTACAGGGCTCCTACGAGCAGTACTTC. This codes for CASSLILQGSYEQYF.

CDR3 sequence reads: CASSQSSSNQSRHF. CDR3 in DNA: TGTGCCAGCAGTCAGAGCAGTAGCAATCAGTCCCGGCATTTT. V usage is TRBV6-5 and J usage is TRBJ1-5; D remains ambiguous. The CDR3 extends over 14 amino acids. Germline V gene data show CDR1 as MNHEY and CDR2 as SVGAGI. Trimming removed 5 bases from V and 15 bases from J, with 23 bases in between.

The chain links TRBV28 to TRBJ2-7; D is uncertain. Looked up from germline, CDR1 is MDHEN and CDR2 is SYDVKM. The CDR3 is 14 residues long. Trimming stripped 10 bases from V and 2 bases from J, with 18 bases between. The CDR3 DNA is TGTGCCACCTACTCGCGCCCTGCCGCCTACGAGCAGTACTTC. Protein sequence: CATYSRPAAYEQYF.